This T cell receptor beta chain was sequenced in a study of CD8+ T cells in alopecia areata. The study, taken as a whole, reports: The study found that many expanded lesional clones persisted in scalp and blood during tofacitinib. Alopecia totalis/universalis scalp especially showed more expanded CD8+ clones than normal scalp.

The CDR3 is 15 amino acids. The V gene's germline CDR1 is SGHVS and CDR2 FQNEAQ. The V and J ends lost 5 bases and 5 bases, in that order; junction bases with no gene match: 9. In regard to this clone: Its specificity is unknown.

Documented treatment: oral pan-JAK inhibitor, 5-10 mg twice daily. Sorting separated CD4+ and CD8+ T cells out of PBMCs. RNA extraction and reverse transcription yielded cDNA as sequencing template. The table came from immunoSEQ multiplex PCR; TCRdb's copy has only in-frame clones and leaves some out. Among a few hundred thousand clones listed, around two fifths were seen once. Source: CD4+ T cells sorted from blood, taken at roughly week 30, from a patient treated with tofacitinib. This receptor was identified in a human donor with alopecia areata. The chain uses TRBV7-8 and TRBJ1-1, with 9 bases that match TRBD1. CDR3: CASSLLRTGVTEAFF. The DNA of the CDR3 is TGTGCCAGCAGCCTCCTCCGGACAGGGGTGACTGAAGCTTTCTTT.